The next 8 T cell receptor beta chains were all read from a single sample in a study of blood T cell repertoires in COVID-19. The data were produced by immunoSEQ multiplex PCR, yet TCRdb's version contains in-frame clones alone and is incomplete. Of a few hundred thousand clones in the sample, around 89% were seen once. Sequencing was performed on peripheral blood. The receptor source for this set is a man aged 60 to 69 who had recovered from COVID-19.

The J gene is TRBJ1-2, the V gene TRBV3-1 (or the pseudogene TRBV3-2), with a weak D call TRBD1 (5 bases). The CDR3 consists of 13 residues. The V gene's germline CDR1 is LGHDT and CDR2 YNNKEL (reference sequence). V lost 1 base and J 8 bases, leaving 11 bases between the germline ends. CDR3 protein: CASSQGGIGGYTF. CDR3 bases: TGTGCCAGCAGCCAAGGGGGCATAGGAGGCTACACCTTC.

This clone was seen just once. This rearrangement joins TRBV19 to TRBJ2-3, with D possibly matching TRBD1 (5 bases). This CDR3 is 14 amino acids long. Germline lookup yields CDR1 LNHDA and CDR2 SQIVND (reference sequence). Trimming left V 6 bases short and J 0 bases short, with 10 bases between. The CDR3 region is CASRTVISTDTQYF. For the CDR3, the DNA is TGTGCCAGTAGGACAGTAATAAGCACAGATACGCAGTATTTT.

This chain connects TRBV5-1 to TRBJ2-5; the match to TRBD2 covers 10 bases. Losses at the gene ends were 0 bases for V and 2 bases for J; bases not matched to a gene: 7. From germline, CDR1 is SGHRS and CDR2 YFSETQ. This CDR3 region has 17 residues. CDR3 sequence reads: CASSLAGLAVRQETQYF. Written as DNA, the CDR3 is TGCGCCAGCAGCTTGGCAGGACTAGCGGTGAGACAAGAGACCCAGTACTTC.

The chain recombines TRBV5-4 with TRBJ1-4; D gene unclear. CDR1 is SGHNT, CDR2 YYREEE, per germline (reference sequence). CDR3 length: 15 residues. Trimming pared 0 bases from V and 4 bases from J, leaving 10 bases between. The CDR3 bases are TGTGCCAGCAGCTTGGACGGGGTGTATAATGAAAAACTGTTTTTT. This gives the protein CASSLDGVYNEKLFF.

This clone is a singleton in its sample. The chain employs TRBV20-1 and TRBJ2-7; TRBD2 might be the D (6 bases). The germline CDR1 and CDR2 sequences are DFQATT and SNEGSKA (reference sequence). The V end was cut by 3 bases, the J end by 5 bases, with 20 bases between. The CDR3 runs 15 residues. The CDR3 sequence: CSASRPGLRRDEQYF. The CDR3 DNA reads TGCAGTGCTAGTAGACCGGGACTCCGGAGGGACGAGCAGTACTTC.

The chain employs TRBV27 and TRBJ2-1, with 10 bases fitting TRBD1. There are 13 residues in the CDR3. The germline V gene encodes CDR1 MNHEY and CDR2 SMNVEV (reference sequence). After removal of 10 bases from V and 2 bases from J, the junction contained 2 bases not matched to a gene. Here the CDR3 reads CAIGQGAYNEQFF. The CDR3 DNA reads as TGTGCCATTGGACAGGGGGCCTACAATGAGCAGTTCTTC.

The V call is TRBV6-2 or TRBV6-3, the J call TRBJ2-2; TRBD1 matches at 10 bases. The CDR3 covers 16 residues. Germline values: CDR1 MNHEY, CDR2 SVGEGT. V dropped 5 bases and J dropped 5; count of bases not matched to a gene: 8. Here the CDR3 DNA reads TGTGCCAGCAGTCAGGGGACAGGGGCTCCAACCGGGGAGCTGTTTTTT. It yields the protein CASSQGTGAPTGELFF.

CDR3 residues: CASSESYRAGGPLTDTQYF. DNA of the CDR3: TGCGCCAGCAGTGAATCTTACCGAGCGGGGGGCCCACTCACAGATACGCAGTATTTT. The chain uses TRBV10-1 and TRBJ2-3, with TRBD2 matching 9 bases. V lost 3 bases, J lost 2 bases, and 15 bases stayed unmatched. The V gene's germline CDR1 is WNHNN and CDR2 SYGVQD (reference sequence). The CDR3 contains 19 residues.